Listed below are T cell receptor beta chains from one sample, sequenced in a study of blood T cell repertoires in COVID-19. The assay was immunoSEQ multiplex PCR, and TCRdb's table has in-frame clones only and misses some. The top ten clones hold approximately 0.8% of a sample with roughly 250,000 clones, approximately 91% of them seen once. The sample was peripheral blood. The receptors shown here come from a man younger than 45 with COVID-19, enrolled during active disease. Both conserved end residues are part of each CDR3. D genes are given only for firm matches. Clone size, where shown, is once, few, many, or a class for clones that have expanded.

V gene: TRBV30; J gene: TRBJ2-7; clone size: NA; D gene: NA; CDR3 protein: CACLLGAGNEQYF; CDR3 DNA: TGTGCCTGCCTATTGGGGGCGGGCAACGAGCAGTACTTC
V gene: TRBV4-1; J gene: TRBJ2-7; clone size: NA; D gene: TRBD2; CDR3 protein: CASSRTSGDFYEQYF; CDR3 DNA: TGCGCCAGCAGCCGCACAAGCGGGGACTTTTACGAGCAGTACTTC
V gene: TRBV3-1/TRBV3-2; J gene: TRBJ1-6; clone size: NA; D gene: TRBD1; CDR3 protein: CASSHSTGTGVISPLHF; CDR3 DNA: TGTGCCAGCAGCCATAGCACCGGGACAGGAGTAATTTCACCCCTCCACTTT
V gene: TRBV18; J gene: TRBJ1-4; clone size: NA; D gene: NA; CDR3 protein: CASSADIGEKLFF; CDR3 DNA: TGTGCCAGCTCAGCCGACATTGGTGAAAAACTGTTTTTT
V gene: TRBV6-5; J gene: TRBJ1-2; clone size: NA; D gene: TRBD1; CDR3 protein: CASTHPTKTGWGYTF; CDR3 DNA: TGTGCCAGCACCCACCCAACGAAGACAGGGTGGGGCTACACCTTC
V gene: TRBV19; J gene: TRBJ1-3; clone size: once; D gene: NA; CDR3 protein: CASSDAGRRNTIYF; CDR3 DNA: TGTGCCAGTAGTGATGCAGGGCGGAGAAACACCATATATTTT
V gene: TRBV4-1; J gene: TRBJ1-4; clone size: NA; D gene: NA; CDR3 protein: CASSQPFEKLFF; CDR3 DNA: TGCGCCAGCAGCCAACCTTTCGAAAAACTGTTTTTT
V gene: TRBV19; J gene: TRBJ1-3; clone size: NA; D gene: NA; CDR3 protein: CATTGWPGRGNTIYF; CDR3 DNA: TGTGCCACCACCGGATGGCCAGGGCGAGGAAACACCATATATTTT
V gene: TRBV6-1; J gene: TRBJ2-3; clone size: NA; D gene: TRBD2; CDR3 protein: CASSVGTSGGAKEIRDTQYF; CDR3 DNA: TGTGCCAGCAGTGTAGGGACTAGCGGGGGGGCAAAAGAGATCAGGGATACGCAGTATTTT
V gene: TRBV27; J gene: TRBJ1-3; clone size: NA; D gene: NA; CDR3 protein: CASRSGKTSGNTIYF; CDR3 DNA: TGTGCCAGCAGGTCGGGGAAAACCTCTGGAAACACCATATATTTT
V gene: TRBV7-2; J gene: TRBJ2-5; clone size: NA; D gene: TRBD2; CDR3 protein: CASSSAPKLAGGLETQYF; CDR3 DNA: TGTGCCAGCAGCTCCGCGCCGAAACTAGCGGGGGGGCTAGAGACCCAGTACTTC
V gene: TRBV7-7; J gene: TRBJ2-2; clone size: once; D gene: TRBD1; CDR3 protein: CASSHDRGNGELFF; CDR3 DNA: TGTGCCAGCAGCCACGACAGGGGCAACGGGGAGCTGTTTTTT
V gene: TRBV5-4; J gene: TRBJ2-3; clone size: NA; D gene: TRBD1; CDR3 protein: CASRKSGTGGTDTQYF; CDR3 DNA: TGTGCCAGCAGGAAATCCGGGACAGGGGGGACAGATACGCAGTATTTT
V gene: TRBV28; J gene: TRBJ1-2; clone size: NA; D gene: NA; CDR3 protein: CASSFGQGYGYTF; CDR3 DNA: TGTGCCAGCAGTTTTGGGCAGGGCTATGGCTACACCTTC
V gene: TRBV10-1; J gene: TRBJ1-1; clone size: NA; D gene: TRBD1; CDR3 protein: CASSESGRGRTEAFF; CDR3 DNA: TGCGCCAGCAGTGAGTCCGGCAGGGGGAGGACTGAAGCTTTCTTT
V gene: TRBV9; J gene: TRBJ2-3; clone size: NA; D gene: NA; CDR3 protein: CASSVGRGATDTQYF; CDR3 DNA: TGTGCCAGCAGCGTTGGACGGGGGGCGACAGATACGCAGTATTTT
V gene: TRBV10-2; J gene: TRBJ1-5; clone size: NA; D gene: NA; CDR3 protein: CASSAVKGNQPQHF; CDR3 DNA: TGCGCCAGCAGTGCAGTTAAGGGGAATCAGCCCCAGCATTTT
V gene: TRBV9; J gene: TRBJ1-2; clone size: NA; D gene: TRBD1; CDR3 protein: CASSETGGASLNYGYTF; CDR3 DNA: TGTGCCAGCAGCGAAACAGGGGGCGCTTCCCTTAACTATGGCTACACCTTC